The following is a T cell receptor (beta chain) sequence with its context. Other DNA sequences in the sample encode the same CDR3. The sample originates from a study of shared clonotypes between healthy human individuals. Across the whole study: Donor ages ranged 18 to 49 years: two women, a few men.

The naive CD8 population came from CD45RO-negative cells selected for CCR7, without terminally differentiated effector memory CD45RA+ cells. Per the original methods: Filtering differed, since immunoSEQ gave only junction sequences and no quality scores. Assay used: immunoSEQ multiplex PCR; TCRdb lists only in-frame clones, some missing. V and J calls and clone size come straight from that table; D and trimming were deduced from the DNA. The sample yields millions of clones, about 92% seen once. The clonotype originates from a man younger than 30 in good health. Some clones in this sample may be carry-over from other donors' samples. Sequenced material: naive CD8+ T cells from PBMCs.

CDR3 nucleotide sequence: TGTGCCAGTAGTATCGCGGGAGGGCGAGAGACCCAGTACTTC. Encoded protein: CASSIAGGRETQYF. The gene calls are TRBV19 and TRBJ2-5, with TRBD2 identical over 9 bases. This CDR3 region has 14 residues. V lost 3 bases and J lost 4; bases outside the gene matches: 3. Germline assignment: CDR1 LNHDA and CDR2 SQIVND (reference sequence).